This T cell receptor (beta chain) was captured by sequencing in a study of graft-versus-host responses after intestinal transplantation. The wider study: Transplants were multivisceral, liver-intestinal, or isolated intestinal. The whole recipient group had anti-thymocyte globulin induction followed by tacrolimus and steroids for two to three years. Study-wide results and limits: Peak circulating GvH clone levels were associated with early post-transplant HvG declines. Patients with graft-donor T cell macrochimerism had high graft-versus-host to host-versus-graft clonal ratios in allografts.

The V end was cut by 4 bases, the J end by 9 bases, with 11 bases between. Germline CDR1 SGHRS, CDR2 YFSETQ. The CDR3 covers 13 residues. Clones were sequenced by immunoSEQ multiplex PCR, and TCRdb holds only the in-frame ones, with some missing. The sample lists approximately 90,000 clones; less than 90% were seen once. The table lists this clone with a few counts. Antigen specificity is unknown. This receptor was taken from a human donor who was the organ donor for an intestinal transplant. The genes are TRBV5-1 and TRBJ1-6, with unresolved D. Sequencing used unstimulated CD4+ T cells sorted from spleen or lymph node cells, obtained before transplant. The CDR3 coding sequence is TGCGCCAGCAGCCAGGATCCCGGTTCACCCCTCCACTTT. It translates to CASSQDPGSPLHF.